This entry concerns a single T cell receptor beta chain. The sample belongs to a study of T cells after yellow fever vaccination. This CDR3 has 14 amino acids. Trimming cost V 2 bases and J 2 bases, with 7 bases left between them. Germline V gene sequence: CDR1 LNHDA, CDR2 SQIVND (reference sequence). TCRdb fed the 5' RACE reads into MiXCR, producing one record per CDR3 protein. This table has about 360,000 distinct CDR3 sequences, over 5% appearing once. Sequencing used PBMCs, obtained 5 days after the yellow fever booster vaccination. This TCR came from a man aged 25-40 years who received the YFV17D yellow fever vaccine. The chain recombines TRBV19 with TRBJ1-5, with D unresolved. The CDR3 region has the DNA TGTGCCAGTAGTATACAGGAAGGCAATCAGCCCCAGCATTTT. Residues: CASSIQEGNQPQHF.